This T cell receptor beta chain emerged from a study of T cell changes during pregnancy in multiple sclerosis. Repertoires were generated with immunoSEQ multiplex PCR, while TCRdb's copy carries only in-frame clones and drops some. Of almost 25,000 clones detected, around 90% appear once; the ten largest clones hold over 0.65%. This CDR3 comprises 14 residues. From germline, CDR1 is MGHRA and CDR2 YSYEKL. V shed 1 base and J shed 4 bases, with 10 bases lying between them. The sequencing used CD4+ T cells from peripheral blood mononuclear cells, collected in the first trimester of pregnancy. The clonotype comes from a female donor in good health, enrolled as a control in a pregnancy study. The rearrangement joins TRBV4-1 to TRBJ2-5, with D possibly being TRBD2 (6 bases). Here the CDR3 DNA reads TGCGCCAGCAGCCAAGTTCTAGCGCTAGAGACCCAGTACTTC. Translation gives CASSQVLALETQYF.